This T cell receptor (beta chain) was recovered during a study of T cell responses to AZD1222 COVID-19 vaccine. General study findings and limits: Donor demographics were predominantly white British with a female majority; clonal diversity may be underestimated. Spike regions recognized by vaccine-associated CD4 TCRs spanned the protein, led by 160-218 and 743-854. The breadth and depth of Spike-specific TCRs increased once two AZD1222 doses had been given.

Concerning this clone: Its antigen is unknown.

Sequenced by immunoSEQ multiplex PCR; TCRdb stores in-frame clones only, minus some. Found here are about 130,000 clones, 90% of them singletons; the top ten hold about 4%. The germline V and J ends were trimmed by 8 bases and 7 bases, with 11 bases remaining between them. Per germline, CDR1 MDHEN and CDR2 SYDVKM. The CDR3 has 12 residues. The TCR originated in an adult in good health. This material consisted of peripheral blood, taken on day 0 of MenACWY control vaccination. The gene calls are TRBV28 and TRBJ2-2; D is perhaps TRBD2 (5 bases). The CDR3 sequence: CASRGGIGELFF. CDR3 nucleotides: TGTGCCAGCCGGGGTGGTATCGGGGAGCTGTTTTTT. The entire variable domain, with the rest obtained from reference TRBV28 and TRBJ2-2, is as follows: DVKVTQSSRYLVKRTGEKVFLECVQDMDHENMFWYRQDPGLGLRLIYFSYDVKMKEKGDIPEGYSVSREKKERFSLILESASTNQTSMYLCASRGGIGELFFGEGSRLTVL.